The T cell receptor (beta chain) described here comes from a study of control samples from healthy donors and cancer patients. Using immunoSEQ multiplex PCR, the repertoire was profiled, and TCRdb retains in-frame clones only, with some absent. The table records fewer than 90,000 clones, 70% to 90% of them present only once. The V gene lost 1 base and the J gene lost 4 bases, with 7 bases spanning the gap. Germline lookup yields CDR1 LNHDA and CDR2 SQIVND (reference sequence). The CDR3 has 13 amino acids. The sequencing input was blood. The receptor's source is a woman in her forties or fifties in good health. J is TRBJ1-2 and V is TRBV19; no clear D. The CDR3 sequence is CASSIVGLYGYTF. In nucleotides, the CDR3 is TGTGCCAGTAGTATAGTCGGACTCTATGGCTACACCTTC.